Sequencing of this T cell receptor beta chain was carried out in a study of blood T cell repertoires in COVID-19. As for the study in general: The United States, Italy and Spain were the sources of the acute and convalescent COVID-19 samples.

In the authors' methods: By means of reference gene primer amplification, nucleated cell counts were estimated. Libraries were prepared by immunoSEQ multiplex PCR; TCRdb keeps only in-frame clonotypes and omits some of them. V, J and clone size derive from that table, while D and trimming were established from the DNA sequence. The sample lists 150,000 or so clones; roughly four fifths were seen once. The sample comprised peripheral blood. The receptor was derived from a human donor with acute or convalescent COVID-19. The donor label of this sample is uncertain.

The CDR3 loop reads CATSRDSGVNQPQHF. The CDR3 DNA reads as TGTGCCACCAGCAGAGATTCAGGGGTCAATCAGCCCCAGCATTTT. The rearrangement links TRBV15 to TRBJ1-5; D possibly corresponds to TRBD1 (6 bases). The CDR3 consists of 15 residues. Germline loops: CDR1 LNHNV, CDR2 YYDKDF (reference sequence). Between the trimmed V and J ends, which lost 0 bases and 3 bases, there was a span of 9 bases.